This is a list of T cell receptor beta chains from one sample in a study of T cell changes during pregnancy in multiple sclerosis. The protocol was immunoSEQ multiplex PCR, while the TCRdb copy is restricted to in-frame clones and leaves out a portion. The repertoire includes 45,000 to 65,000 clones, 92% of them detected once, and 0.5% to 0.6% sits in the top ten. Here the sequenced sample was CD4+ T cells from peripheral blood mononuclear cells, taken after pregnancy. These receptors all stem from a female donor with multiple sclerosis, enrolled in a pregnancy study. The CDR3 runs from the conserved cysteine through the conserved F or W. Size is omitted from some rows. Given values are once, few, many or a class for expanded clones.

NA	TRBV28	CASSMTGVVLTNEKLFF
NA	TRBV28	CASSLAGTGTNEQFF
NA	TRBV11-3	CASSSPAGGHYEQYF
many	TRBV27	CASSPTGGGPPSENTEAFF
once	TRBV5-6	CASSLAGGLNYGYTF
NA	TRBV4-2	CASSQGNSGSFNEQFF
NA	TRBV29-1	CSVSGLFSYEQYF
NA	TRBV29-1	CSAGGGGSSYEQYF
NA	TRBV6-5	CASSSPGTSGRDEQFF
NA	TRBV14	CASSQRTGTEAFF
NA	TRBV5-4	CASSLPQGATEAFF
NA	TRBV18	CASSPTGDTIYF
NA	TRBV27	CASSPGTGTLPQHF
NA	TRBV4-3	CASSGQGAREQYF
once	TRBV5-1	CASSLPGQRSTDTQYF
NA	TRBV9	CASSVRSDTEAFF
NA	TRBV10-2	CASSESLLAGGQDTIYF
NA	TRBV30	CAWSGISGRAREQFF
NA	TRBV28	CASSLQGGRWNEQFF
NA	TRBV7-2	CASSLGTGIAEKLFF
NA	TRBV7-9	CASSSPQTMNTEAFF
NA	TRBV7-2	CASSLLAGVQETQYF
NA	TRBV19	CASSPGLGQPQHF
NA	TRBV25-1	CASSGEKTGATYNEQFF
NA	TRBV6-1	CASRTALGGANVLTF
NA	TRBV9	CASSPRVTGGPGETQYF
NA	TRBV9	CASSTQGIGTEAFF
NA	TRBV28	CASSLGVAGFQETQYF
NA	TRBV6-6	CASSYKETGELFF
NA	TRBV7-2	CASSSGLNTEAFF
once	TRBV18	CASSPWGDPYEQYF
NA	TRBV7-9	CASSLEGTGNLHEQYF
once	TRBV7-2	CASSLVPGGNGYTF
NA	TRBV27	CASSLRINGLAGREQYF
NA	TRBV19	CASRERDRNYGYTF
NA	TRBV27	CASTDGGFNTEAFF
NA	TRBV9	CASSVGGVLTEAFF
NA	TRBV9	CASSAGASGLTDTQYF
NA	TRBV6-5	CASRSSGSPHEQYF
NA	TRBV9	CASSVVPSGTDTQYF
NA	TRBV19	CASSRDWNTEAFF
NA	TRBV6-5	CASSYSGTSGRASKYF
NA	TRBV28	CASSSPGGRGWEQYF
NA	TRBV28	CASRSGNQPQHF
NA	TRBV21-1	CASGTVENSGRGGETQYF
NA	TRBV2	CASSEGTSGRALIGELFF
NA	TRBV18	CASSPEAYGYTF
NA	TRBV5-6	CASSRGLAGYPEQFF
once	TRBV5-1	CASSSDGGGYNEQFF